Listed here are 20 T cell receptor beta chains from one sample, sequenced in a study of cytomegalovirus exposure and HLA in healthy donors. Primers included in the PCR were 60 Vbeta and 13 Jbeta primers. Libraries were prepared by immunoSEQ multiplex PCR; TCRdb keeps only in-frame clonotypes and omits some of them. In the table there are approximately 180,000 clones, roughly 80% of which are singletons. Sequenced: PBMCs. The receptor set was obtained from a woman between 50 and 59 years old in good health and CMV-seronegative.

This chain links TRBV27 with TRBJ2-7, with 8 bases matching TRBD2. Germline-derived CDR1 and CDR2 are MNHEY and SMNVEV (reference sequence). The CDR3 has 13 residues. Germline trimming cut 8 bases from V and 5 bases from J; bases unmatched to any gene: 8. The CDR3 is CASEPGTRNEQYF. DNA of the CDR3: TGTGCCAGCGAACCCGGGACTAGGAACGAGCAGTACTTC.

DNA for the CDR3: TGTGCCAGCAGCTTAGCCGGGACAGAGGGGGCTGAAGCTTTCTTT. It yields the protein CASSLAGTEGAEAFF. V and J are TRBV7-2 and TRBJ1-1, with 7 bases matching TRBD1. After removal of 0 bases from V and 6 bases from J, the junction contained 7 bases not matched to a gene. Per the germline V gene, CDR1 is SGHTA and CDR2 is FQGNSA. The CDR3 spans 15 residues.

This clone was detected only a few times. The V gene is TRBV6-5, the J gene TRBJ1-6; 7 bases line up with TRBD1. From germline, CDR1 is MNHEY and CDR2 SVGAGI. V lost 4 bases and J lost 6; bases outside the gene matches: 6. This CDR3 has 15 amino acids. The CDR3 DNA reads as TGTGCCAGCAGTTTCCGCAGACAGGGTAATTCACCCCTCCACTTT. Its translation: CASSFRRQGNSPLHF.

This chain connects TRBV6-5 to TRBJ2-7; maybe TRBD1 (6 bases). CDR1 and CDR2 from the germline V gene are MNHEY and SVGAGI. The V and J ends lost 2 bases and 0 bases respectively, with 8 bases between them. The CDR3 contains 14 residues. The CDR3 DNA reads as TGTGCCAGCAGTTACACAGGGCGCTCCTACGAGCAGTACTTC. It translates to CASSYTGRSYEQYF.

This chain links TRBV5-1 with TRBJ2-3; TRBD2 aligns across 8 bases. Germline-derived CDR1 and CDR2 are SGHRS and YFSETQ. The J segment lost 2 bases and the V segment lost 2 bases, leaving 4 bases of the junction unmatched. The length of the CDR3 is 15 residues. CDR3 nucleotide sequence: TGCGCCAGCAGCTTTAGCGGGGCCTTCACAGATACGCAGTATTTT. This translates into CASSFSGAFTDTQYF.

This clone occurred once. The chain joins TRBV15 to TRBJ2-1; 13 bases align to TRBD2. The ends lost 2 bases at V and 6 bases at J; junction bases unmatched: 4. This CDR3 spans 16 amino acids. Germline lookup yields CDR1 LNHNV and CDR2 YYDKDF (reference sequence). The CDR3 DNA sequence: TGTGCCACCAGCAGACCAGGGACTAGCGGGACCAATGAGCAGTTCTTC. It is translated as CATSRPGTSGTNEQFF.

The gene calls are TRBV5-6 and TRBJ2-7; D unclear. Trimming took 0 bases from V and 4 from J, leaving 8 bases between them. Germline V gene data show CDR1 as SGHDT and CDR2 as YYEEEE. This CDR3 has 13 amino acids. DNA for the CDR3: TGTGCCAGCAGCTTGGTGTCCGGTTACGAGCAGTACTTC. Its translation is CASSLVSGYEQYF.

The chain is built from TRBV28 and TRBJ1-2; tentatively, D is TRBD1 (5 bases). Germline-derived CDR1 and CDR2 are MDHEN and SYDVKM. The CDR3 consists of 12 residues. The V and J ends lost 6 bases and 4 bases respectively, with 9 bases between them. The CDR3 DNA is TGTGCCAGCAGCGTTACAGGCTATGGCTACACCTTC. Protein sequence: CASSVTGYGYTF.

The rearrangement links TRBV7-9 to TRBJ2-7; D remains unclear. The CDR3 sequence is 14 residues long. From germline, CDR1 is SEHNR and CDR2 FQNEAQ (reference sequence). V was clipped by 2 bases and J by 3 bases, with 11 bases between them. DNA for the CDR3: TGTGCCAGCAGCTTATCGTTACAGTTCTACGAGCAGTACTTC. Its protein product is CASSLSLQFYEQYF.

The V gene is TRBV6-5, the J gene TRBJ1-1; tentative D call: TRBD1 (6 bases). V was pared by 0 bases and J by 2 bases, with 13 bases between. This CDR3 has 16 residues. Germline CDR1 reads MNHEY; CDR2 reads SVGAGI. The CDR3 nucleotides read TGTGCCAGCAGTTACTCGATAAACAGGGATAACACTGAAGCTTTCTTT. Translating it yields CASSYSINRDNTEAFF.

Concerning this clone itself: Likely a read error: the CDR3 ends without its conserved phenylalanine or tryptophan. The CDR3 spells CASSLDRDTEAFL. In DNA form, the CDR3 reads TGTGCCAGCAGCCTTGACAGGGACACTGAAGCTTTCCTT. V gene TRBV14 combines with J gene TRBJ1-1, with TRBD1 matching over 7 bases. Trimming removed 4 bases from V and 3 bases from J; junction bases left unmatched: 2. This CDR3 comprises 13 residues. Germline values: CDR1 SGHDN, CDR2 FVKESK.

V and J are TRBV28 and TRBJ1-5; tentatively, D is TRBD1 (6 bases). With 6 bases removed from V and 2 bases from J, the gap between germline ends came to 11 bases. Germline V gene lookup returns CDR1 MDHEN and CDR2 SYDVKM. CDR3 length equals 14 residues. CDR3 sequence: CASSKGGGNQPQHF. The CDR3 nucleotides are TGTGCCAGCAGCAAAGGGGGGGGCAATCAGCCCCAGCATTTT.

The V call is TRBV19, the J call TRBJ2-1; 12 nucleotides match TRBD2. This CDR3 contains 16 residues. Per germline, CDR1 LNHDA and CDR2 SQIVND (reference sequence). J lost 0 bases, V lost 6 bases, and 3 bases had no gene match. The DNA of the CDR3 is TGTGCCAGTAGCAAGACTAGCGGGGGCTCCTACAATGAGCAGTTCTTC. Translating gives CASSKTSGGSYNEQFF.

DNA for the CDR3: TGTGCCAGCAGCGTAGTGGGGGGTAACGGGGAGCTGTTTTTT. Protein: CASSVVGGNGELFF. The gene calls are TRBV9 and TRBJ2-2, with D possibly matching TRBD2 (6 bases). The CDR3 contains 14 residues. The V and J ends lost 0 bases and 7 bases respectively, with 10 bases between them. Germline V gene data show CDR1 as SGDLS and CDR2 as YYNGEE. Full variable domain (outside the CDR3, taken from reference TRBV9 and TRBJ2-2): DSGVTQTPKHLITATGQRVTLRCSPRSGDLSVYWYQQSLDQGLQFLIQYYNGEERAKGNILERFSAQQFPDLHSELNLSSLELGDSALYFCASSVVGGNGELFFGEGSRLTVL.

This chain uses TRBV7-8 with TRBJ1-2; 8 nucleotides agree with TRBD1. V trimming: 5 bases; J trimming: 3 bases; junction bases outside the gene matches: 8. The CDR3 is made up of 15 amino acids. Germline V lookup: CDR1 SGHVS, CDR2 FQNEAQ. The CDR3 sequence: CASSPRGRGHYGYTF. Here the CDR3 DNA reads TGTGCCAGCAGCCCCAGGGGCAGGGGGCACTATGGCTACACCTTC.

This sequence joins TRBV29-1 and TRBJ2-2, with a possible D match to TRBD2 (5 bases). The CDR3 length is 13 residues. Germline CDR1 is SQVTM and CDR2 is ANQGSEA. The ends were cut back, 2 bases at V and 8 bases at J, with 12 bases in the middle. CDR3 DNA: TGCAGCGTTGAACCCGGGGTAGCGGGGGAGCTGTTTTTT. The encoded protein is CSVEPGVAGELFF.

The V gene is TRBV7-9, the J gene TRBJ2-5; D is perhaps TRBD1 (5 bases). From germline, CDR1 is SEHNR and CDR2 FQNEAQ (reference sequence). This CDR3 is built from 16 residues. V shed 1 base and J shed 5 bases, with 17 bases lying between them. Here the CDR3 reads CASSLGDRGLSETQYF. CDR3 DNA sequence: TGTGCCAGCAGCTTAGGAGATAGGGGCTTGAGCGAGACCCAGTACTTC.

The chain employs TRBV6-5 and TRBJ2-7, with TRBD2 matching 10 bases. The CDR3 is 13 amino acids. In germline, CDR1 is MNHEY, CDR2 SVGAGI. J gave up 3 bases and V 7 bases, and 3 bases lay outside the gene matches. CDR3 region: CASKASGGYEQYF. The CDR3, as DNA: TGTGCCAGCAAAGCTAGCGGGGGCTACGAGCAGTACTTC.

V is TRBV6-4 and J is TRBJ2-7; 8 nucleotides agree with TRBD2. Germline trimming cut 6 bases from V and 2 bases from J; bases unmatched to any gene: 9. CDR3 length equals 15 residues. Germline V lookup: CDR1 MRHNA, CDR2 SNTAGT. The CDR3 bases are TGTGCCAGCAGGAAACCTTGCGGGGGGACCTACGAGCAGTACTTC. Its translation: CASRKPCGGTYEQYF.

As regards this clone: Germline is not matched at one junction end, which may reflect a read error. This chain links TRBV14 with TRBJ2-2; the D gene is possibly TRBD1 (6 bases). Germline V gives CDR1 SGHDN, CDR2 FVKESK. CDR3 length: 16 residues. CDR3 amino acids: CASSQVLQGNIGELFF. DNA for the CDR3: TGTGCCAGCAGCCAAGTACTGCAGGGGAACATCGGGGAGCTGTTTTTT. The variable domain in full, completed from reference TRBV14 and TRBJ2-2, reads EAGVTQFPSHSVIEKGQTVTLRCDPISGHDNLYWYRRVMGKEIKFLLHFVKESKQDESGMPNNRFLAERTGGTYSTLKVQPAELEDSGVYFCASSQVLQGNIGELFFGEGSRLTVL.